These 17 T cell receptor beta chains came from one sample sequenced in a study of cytomegalovirus exposure and HLA in healthy donors. PCR was performed using 60 Vbeta and 13 Jbeta primers. The table came from immunoSEQ multiplex PCR; TCRdb's copy has only in-frame clones and leaves some out. The sample lists about 140,000 clones, approximately 71% occurring once. Sample: PBMCs. These receptors all come from a man younger than 45 in good health and CMV-seronegative.

This rearrangement joins TRBV6-1 to TRBJ2-1; possibly TRBD1 for D (5 bases). CDR3 length equals 12 residues. Germline V CDR1 and CDR2: MNHNS, SASEGT. With 2 bases removed from V and 9 bases from J, the gap between germline ends came to 8 bases. The CDR3 nucleotides read TGTGCCAGCAGTGAAAGGGGCGGTGAGCAGTTCTTC. Its translation is CASSERGGEQFF.

This clone was detected once. The gene calls are TRBV7-9 and TRBJ2-5, with TRBD2 identical over 7 bases. The V and J ends lost 1 base and 4 bases, in that order; junction bases with no gene match: 9. Germline CDR1 SEHNR, CDR2 FQNEAQ (reference sequence). CDR3 length equals 16 residues. The CDR3 spells CASSLDAGAGRETQYF. As DNA, the CDR3 is TGTGCCAGCAGCTTAGATGCGGGAGCGGGTAGAGAGACCCAGTACTTC.

The V and J genes are TRBV30 and TRBJ1-1; tentative D call: TRBD1 (6 bases). The V and J ends lost 2 bases and 0 bases respectively, with 10 bases between them. The CDR3 covers 14 residues. Germline values: CDR1 GTSNPN, CDR2 SVGIG (reference sequence). The CDR3 loop reads CAWSYRTVNTEAFF. The CDR3 nucleotides read TGTGCCTGGAGTTACCGGACAGTGAACACTGAAGCTTTCTTT.

The V gene is TRBV27, the J gene TRBJ1-5, with D perhaps matching TRBD1 (6 bases). With 2 bases removed from V and 6 bases from J, the gap between germline ends came to 17 bases. CDR3 length: 16 amino acids. Germline CDR1 is MNHEY and CDR2 is SMNVEV (reference sequence). CDR3 amino acids: CASSLLGRGGGQPQHF. The DNA for the CDR3 is TGTGCCAGCAGTTTACTGGGGCGGGGAGGGGGTCAGCCCCAGCATTTT.

J is TRBJ1-1 and V is TRBV19; TRBD1 is a possible D gene (6 bases). Germline CDR1 and CDR2: LNHDA and SQIVND (reference sequence). The ends were cut back, 6 bases at V and 1 base at J, with 9 bases in the middle. This CDR3 is built from 13 residues. The CDR3 DNA sequence: TGTGCCAGTAGCCAAGGGGGGAACACTGAAGCTTTCTTT. Its translation: CASSQGGNTEAFF.

This sequence joins TRBV6-1 and TRBJ1-6; 8 bases agree with TRBD1. Germline assignment: CDR1 MNHNS and CDR2 SASEGT. V dropped 9 bases and J dropped 6; count of bases not matched to a gene: 4. The CDR3 is 13 residues long. The DNA of the CDR3 is TGTGCCAGTAGACAGGGGACTAATTCACCCCTCCACTTT. This codes for CASRQGTNSPLHF.

The chain recombines TRBV9 with TRBJ1-1, with D maybe TRBD1 (5 bases). This CDR3 is 13 amino acids long. Trimming took 0 bases from V and 9 from J, leaving 12 bases between them. In germline, CDR1 is SGDLS, CDR2 YYNGEE. The CDR3 bases are TGTGCCAGCAGCGTAGGGTACACAGGTCAAGCTTTCTTT. Its protein product is CASSVGYTGQAFF.

This clone was detected once. The rearrangement joins TRBV6-5 to TRBJ1-2; 7 positions match TRBD1. Trimming removed 4 bases from V and 8 bases from J; junction bases left unmatched: 7. The CDR3 has 13 amino acids. Germline CDR1 is MNHEY and CDR2 is SVGAGI. The DNA of the CDR3 is TGTGCCAGCAGTTTCAGGGGGGATTCCGGCTACACCTTC. Translation: CASSFRGDSGYTF.

Turning to this clone: Sequence at one end of the junction differs from germline and may be a read error. The chain couples TRBV6-7 to TRBJ2-2, with D possibly being TRBD1 (5 bases). TRBV6-7 is filed as an ORF, its function uncertain. The CDR3 sequence is 15 residues long. CDR3 sequence (DNA): TGTGACAGCAGTTACTCGGACAAGAACACCGGGGAGCTGTTTTTT. This translates into CDSSYSDKNTGELFF.

J is TRBJ1-1 and V is TRBV7-8, with D possibly TRBD1 on 5 matching bases. Trimming stripped 1 base from V and 11 bases from J, with 14 bases between. Germline V gene lookup returns CDR1 SGHVS and CDR2 FQNEAQ. CDR3 length: 13 amino acids. CDR3 DNA sequence: TGTGCCAGCAGCTTAGTCGGGGCAGGGAGGGCTTTCTTT. Protein sequence: CASSLVGAGRAFF.

This chain joins TRBV6-6 and TRBJ1-1; TRBD1 is a possible D gene (5 bases). Trimming removed 6 bases from V and 4 bases from J, with 12 bases in between. Germline V gives CDR1 MNHNY, CDR2 SVGAGI (reference sequence). The CDR3 spans 13 residues. The CDR3 loop is CASSSGGGTEAFF. The CDR3 DNA reads as TGTGCCAGCAGCTCCGGGGGGGGCACTGAAGCTTTCTTT.

This clone was detected once. The gene calls are TRBV27 and TRBJ1-1; D is possibly TRBD1 (5 bases). The germline gives CDR1 MNHEY, CDR2 SMNVEV (reference sequence). Trimming took 8 bases from V and 3 from J, leaving 19 bases between them. The CDR3 extends over 15 amino acids. CDR3 in DNA: TGTGCCAGCGGGCGGGTCAGGGAGGTCGACACTGAAGCTTTCTTT. Translation: CASGRVREVDTEAFF.

This sequence joins TRBV4-1 and TRBJ2-5, with a possible D match to TRBD2 (7 bases). V was cut by 8 bases and J by 4 bases, with 20 bases left in between. Germline V gene sequence: CDR1 MGHRA, CDR2 YSYEKL. The CDR3 runs 15 residues. The CDR3 reads CASVGGGGTPETQYF. CDR3 coding DNA: TGCGCCAGCGTGGGGGGGGGAGGGACACCAGAGACCCAGTACTTC.

The chain couples TRBV4-1 to TRBJ2-7, with 10 bases identical to TRBD2. Germline V gives CDR1 MGHRA, CDR2 YSYEKL. This CDR3 has 14 amino acids. Trimming removed 0 bases from V and 9 bases from J; junction bases left unmatched: 5. The CDR3 DNA reads as TGCGCCAGCAGCCAAGATCAAAGCGGGAGGGCGCAGTACTTC. Translating gives CASSQDQSGRAQYF.

The rearrangement joins TRBV6-1 to TRBJ2-1; D is possibly TRBD2 (6 bases). Per germline, CDR1 MNHNS and CDR2 SASEGT. Trimming removed 6 bases at V and 9 bases at J, with 15 bases between. This CDR3 spans 13 amino acids. CDR3 residues: CASRLELAGEQFF. In DNA, the CDR3 is TGTGCCAGCAGACTAGAACTAGCCGGTGAGCAGTTCTTC.

This sequence joins TRBV7-3 and TRBJ2-2, with 8 bases aligning to TRBD1. CDR3 length: 15 residues. CDR1 is SGHTA and CDR2 is FQGTGA in the germline V gene. Unmatched junction bases numbered 7, after V lost 4 bases and J lost 6 bases. The CDR3 sequence: CASSSRDRFAGELFF. The DNA of the CDR3 is TGTGCCAGCAGCTCCCGGGACAGGTTCGCCGGGGAGCTGTTTTTT.

CDR3 amino acids: CASSPLAGGPYNEQFF. Written as DNA, the CDR3 is TGTGCCAGCTCACCACTAGCGGGAGGGCCATACAATGAGCAGTTCTTC. V usage is TRBV18 and J usage is TRBJ2-1, with TRBD2 matching over 11 bases. The CDR3 is 16 amino acids. Germline CDR1 KGHSH, CDR2 LQKENI. Trimming took 1 base from V and 4 from J; bases not matched to a gene: 3.